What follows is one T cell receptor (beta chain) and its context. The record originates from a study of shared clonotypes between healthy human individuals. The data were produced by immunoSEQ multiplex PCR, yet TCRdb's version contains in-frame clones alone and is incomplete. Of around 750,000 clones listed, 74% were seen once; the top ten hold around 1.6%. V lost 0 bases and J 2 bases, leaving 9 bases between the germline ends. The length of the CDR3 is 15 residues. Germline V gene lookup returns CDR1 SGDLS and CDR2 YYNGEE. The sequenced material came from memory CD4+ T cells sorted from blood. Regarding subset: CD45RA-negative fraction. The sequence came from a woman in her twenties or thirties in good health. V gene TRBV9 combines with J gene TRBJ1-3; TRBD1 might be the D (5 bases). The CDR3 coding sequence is TGTGCCAGCAGCGTAGACAGGCTAACTGGAAACACCATATATTTT. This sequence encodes CASSVDRLTGNTIYF.